The clone carrying this T cell receptor (beta chain) was counted a few times. TCRdb analysed the RACE reads with MiXCR anew, one entry per CDR3 protein. The sample carries about 68,000 distinct CDR3 sequences, approximately 11% recorded once. This sample was included in a study of human T cells and chemical hapten exposure. Background on the study: Patients were mainly female, each with alopecia areata, totalis or universalis.

The time point here: pre-sensitization, week 0. The treatment denotes: therapeutic diphenylcyclopropenone sensitization with weekly scalp DPC. Per the germline V gene, CDR1 is KGHSH and CDR2 is LQKENI. The CDR3 consists of 15 residues. V shed 2 bases and J shed 1 base, with 8 bases lying between them. The clonotype was recovered from a woman aged 45-60 years with alopecia areata. Some clones in this sample may be carry-over from other donors' samples. The rearrangement joins TRBV18 to TRBJ2-2; D remains unclear. The sequences come from whole blood, collected in connection with sensitization to the hapten diphenylcyclopropenone (DPC). Written as DNA, the CDR3 is TGTGCCAGCTCACCAGATGCAGTGAACACCGGGGAGCTGTTTTTT. Encoded protein: CASSPDAVNTGELFF.